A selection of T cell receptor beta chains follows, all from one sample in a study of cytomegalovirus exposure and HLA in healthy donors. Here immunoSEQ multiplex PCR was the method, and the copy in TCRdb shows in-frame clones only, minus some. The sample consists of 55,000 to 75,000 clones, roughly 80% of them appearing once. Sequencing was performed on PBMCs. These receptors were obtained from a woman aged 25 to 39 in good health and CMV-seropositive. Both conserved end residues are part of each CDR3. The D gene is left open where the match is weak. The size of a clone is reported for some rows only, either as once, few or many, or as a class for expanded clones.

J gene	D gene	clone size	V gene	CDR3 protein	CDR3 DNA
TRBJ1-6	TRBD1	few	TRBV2	CASSERGQHNSPLHF	TGTGCCAGCAGTGAACGGGGACAGCATAATTCACCCCTCCACTTT
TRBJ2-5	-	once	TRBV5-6	CASRHRRGLKETQYF	TGTGCCAGCAGACACCGGCGCGGTCTAAAAGAGACCCAGTACTTC
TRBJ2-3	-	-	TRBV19	CASSIRGGDTQYF	TGTGCCAGTAGTATAAGAGGCGGGGATACGCAGTATTTT
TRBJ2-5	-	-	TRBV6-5	CASSYLLGGGQTQYF	TGTGCCAGCAGTTACTTGTTGGGCGGAGGGCAGACCCAGTACTTC
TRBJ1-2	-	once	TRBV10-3	CAITAQPQGNGYTF	TGTGCCATCACCGCCCAGCCACAGGGAAATGGCTACACCTTC
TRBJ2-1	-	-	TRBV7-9	CASSLVGTDNEQFF	TGTGCCAGCAGCTTAGTGGGGACTGACAATGAGCAGTTCTTC
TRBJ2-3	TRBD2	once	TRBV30	CAWSRGLAGETDTQYF	TGTGCCTGGAGTCGAGGACTAGCGGGTGAAACAGATACGCAGTATTTT
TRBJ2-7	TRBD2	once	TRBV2	CASSEYGTSVNEQYF	TGTGCCAGCAGTGAGTACGGGACTAGCGTCAACGAGCAGTACTTC
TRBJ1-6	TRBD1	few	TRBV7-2	CASSERGQGANNSPLHF	TGTGCCAGCAGCGAGAGGGGGCAGGGGGCAAATAATTCACCCCTCCACTTT
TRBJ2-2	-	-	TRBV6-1	CASSPPAGVHGELFF	TGTGCCAGCAGTCCACCCGCAGGGGTTCACGGGGAGCTGTTTTTT
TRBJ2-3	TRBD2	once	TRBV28	CASTLGLAGTDTQYF	TGTGCCAGCACCCTTGGACTAGCGGGCACAGATACGCAGTATTTT
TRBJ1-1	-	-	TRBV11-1	CASSLQGPEAFF	TGTGCCAGCAGCTTACAGGGGCCTGAAGCTTTCTTT
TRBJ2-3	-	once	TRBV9	CASTIGPGLNTDTQYF	TGTGCCAGCACCATAGGACCGGGACTCAACACAGATACGCAGTATTTT
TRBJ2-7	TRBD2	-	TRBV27	CASSSRGRPGEQYF	TGTGCCAGCAGTTCCCGCGGGAGGCCGGGCGAGCAGTACTTC
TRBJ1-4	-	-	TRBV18	CASSPGDIQGPNEKLFF	TGTGCCAGCTCACCGGGGGACATACAGGGTCCTAATGAAAAACTGTTTTTT
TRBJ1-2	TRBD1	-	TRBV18	CASSQDRSYGYTF	TGTGCCAGCTCCCAGGACAGGAGTTATGGCTACACCTTC
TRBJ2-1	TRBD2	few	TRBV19	CASSPLAGGESYNEQFF	TGTGCCAGTAGTCCCTTAGCGGGAGGGGAATCCTACAATGAGCAGTTCTTC
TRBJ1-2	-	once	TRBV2	CARTTTSTAFYGYTF	TGTGCCAGAACAACAACCTCGACAGCATTCTATGGCTACACCTTC
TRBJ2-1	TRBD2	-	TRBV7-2	CASSLGGLAGLAEQFF	TGTGCCAGCAGCTTAGGGGGGCTAGCGGGATTAGCTGAGCAGTTCTTC
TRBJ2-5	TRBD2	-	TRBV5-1	CASSPGAGGRQETQYF	TGCGCCAGCAGCCCAGGGGCGGGGGGGCGGCAAGAGACCCAGTACTTC
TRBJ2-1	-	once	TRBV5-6	CASSSVGNEQFF	TGTGCCAGCAGCTCCGTCGGCAATGAGCAGTTCTTC
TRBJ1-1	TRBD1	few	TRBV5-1	CASSLTGGVGNTEAFF	TGCGCCAGCAGCTTGACAGGGGGGGTTGGGAACACTGAAGCTTTCTTT
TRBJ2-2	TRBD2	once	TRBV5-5	CASSFPSGINTGELFF	TGTGCCAGCAGCTTCCCCAGCGGGATAAACACCGGGGAGCTGTTTTTT
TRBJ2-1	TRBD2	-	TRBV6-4	CASSLFPGSGIISYNEQFF	TGTGCCAGCAGTCTGTTTCCTGGTAGCGGGATCATCTCCTACAATGAGCAGTTCTTC
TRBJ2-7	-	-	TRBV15	CATSALPGVYEQYF	TGTGCCACCAGCGCCCTGCCAGGGGTGTACGAGCAGTACTTC
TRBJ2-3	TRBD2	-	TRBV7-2	CASNLVSGLAGSSITQYF	TGTGCCAGCAACCTTGTCTCGGGACTAGCGGGATCGAGTATTACGCAGTATTTT
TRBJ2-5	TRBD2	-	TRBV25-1	CASSEAGGRRETQYF	TGTGCCAGCAGTGAGGCGGGAGGACGGAGGGAGACCCAGTACTTC
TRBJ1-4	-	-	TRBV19	CASSIRRFGEKLFF	TGTGCCAGTAGTATCCGGCGGTTCGGGGAAAAACTGTTTTTT
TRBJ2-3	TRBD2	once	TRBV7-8	CASSSTQGGGTQYF	TGTGCCAGCAGCTCAACCCAAGGCGGGGGTACGCAGTATTTT
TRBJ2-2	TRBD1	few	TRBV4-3	CASSQVPGGFTGELFF	TGCGCCAGCAGCCAAGTGCCAGGGGGCTTCACCGGGGAGCTGTTTTTT
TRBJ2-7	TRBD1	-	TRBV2	CASSPIGTGYYEQYF	TGTGCCAGCAGTCCTATCGGGACAGGGTACTACGAGCAGTACTTC
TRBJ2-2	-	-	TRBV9	CASSVGARGYRSGELFF	TGTGCCAGCAGCGTAGGGGCAAGGGGATACCGTTCCGGGGAGCTGTTTTTT
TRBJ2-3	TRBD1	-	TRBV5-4	CASSLDRGKTDTQYF	TGTGCCAGCAGCTTGGACAGGGGGAAGACAGATACGCAGTATTTT
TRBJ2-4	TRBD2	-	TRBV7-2	CASSPGLAGRLAKNIQYF	TGTGCCAGCAGCCCGGGACTAGCGGGGAGGCTAGCCAAAAACATTCAGTACTTC
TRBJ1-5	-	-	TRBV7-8	CASSLSLEQYQPQHF	TGTGCCAGCAGCTTATCTCTGGAGCAATATCAGCCCCAGCATTTT
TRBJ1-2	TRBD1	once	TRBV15	CATSRGGGHYGYTF	TGTGCCACCAGCAGAGGAGGGGGCCACTATGGCTACACCTTC
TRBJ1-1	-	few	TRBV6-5	CASSYSGRPEAFF	TGTGCCAGCAGTTACTCGGGCAGACCTGAAGCTTTCTTT
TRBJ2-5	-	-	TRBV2	CASKATEVLETQYF	TGTGCCAGCAAAGCTACCGAGGTGTTAGAGACCCAGTACTTC
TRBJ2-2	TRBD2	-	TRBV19	CASSALAGNTGELFF	TGTGCCAGTAGTGCCTTAGCGGGGAACACCGGGGAGCTGTTTTTT
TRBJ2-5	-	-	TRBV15	CATSSQALETQYF	TGTGCCACCAGCAGCCAGGCCCTAGAGACCCAGTACTTC
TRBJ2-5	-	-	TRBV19	CASSIDSLEETQYF	TGTGCCAGTAGTATAGATAGTTTAGAAGAGACCCAGTACTTC
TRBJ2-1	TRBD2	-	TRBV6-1	CASRETSGRAIEQFF	TGTGCCAGCAGGGAGACTAGCGGGAGGGCCATTGAGCAGTTCTTC
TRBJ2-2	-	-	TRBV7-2	CASSFLGWGRPGELFF	TGTGCCAGCAGCTTTCTCGGGTGGGGGCGCCCCGGGGAGCTGTTTTTT
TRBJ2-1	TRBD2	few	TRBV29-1	CSVDTSGLYNEQFF	TGCAGCGTGGATACTAGCGGACTATACAATGAGCAGTTCTTC
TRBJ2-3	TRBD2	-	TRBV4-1	CASRPPLAGPGDTQYF	TGCGCCAGCAGACCCCCACTAGCGGGCCCTGGGGATACGCAGTATTTT
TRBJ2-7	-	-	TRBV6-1	CASSEAMERDEQYF	TGTGCCAGCAGTGAAGCGATGGAGCGGGACGAGCAGTACTTC
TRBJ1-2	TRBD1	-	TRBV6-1	CASSSRQGLGGYTF	TGTGCCAGCAGTTCCCGACAGGGACTCGGGGGCTACACCTTC